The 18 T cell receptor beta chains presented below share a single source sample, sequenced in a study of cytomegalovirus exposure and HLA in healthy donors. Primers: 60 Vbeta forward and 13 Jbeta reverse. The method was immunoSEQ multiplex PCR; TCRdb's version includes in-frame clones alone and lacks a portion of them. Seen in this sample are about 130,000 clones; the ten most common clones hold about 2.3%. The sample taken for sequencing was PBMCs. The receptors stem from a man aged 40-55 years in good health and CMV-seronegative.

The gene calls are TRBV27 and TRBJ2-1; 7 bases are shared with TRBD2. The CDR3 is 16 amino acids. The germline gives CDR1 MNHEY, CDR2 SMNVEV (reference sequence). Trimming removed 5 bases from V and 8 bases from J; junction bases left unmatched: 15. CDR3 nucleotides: TGTGCCAGCAGTGGGGGGGTTGTGGGAAGATCCCATGAGCAGTTCTTC. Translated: CASSGGVVGRSHEQFF.

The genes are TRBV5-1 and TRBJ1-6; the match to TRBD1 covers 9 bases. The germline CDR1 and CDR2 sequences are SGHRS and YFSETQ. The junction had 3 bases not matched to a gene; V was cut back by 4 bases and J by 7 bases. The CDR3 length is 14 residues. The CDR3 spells CASSRGQGNSPLHF. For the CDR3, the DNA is TGCGCCAGCAGCAGGGGACAGGGAAATTCACCCCTCCACTTT.

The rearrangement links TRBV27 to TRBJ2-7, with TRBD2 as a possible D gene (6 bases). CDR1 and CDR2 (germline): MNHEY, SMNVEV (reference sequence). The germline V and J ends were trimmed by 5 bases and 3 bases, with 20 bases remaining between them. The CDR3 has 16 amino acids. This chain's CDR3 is CASSPTRRGYRYEQYF. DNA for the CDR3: TGTGCCAGCAGTCCCACAAGGAGGGGATACCGCTACGAGCAGTACTTC.

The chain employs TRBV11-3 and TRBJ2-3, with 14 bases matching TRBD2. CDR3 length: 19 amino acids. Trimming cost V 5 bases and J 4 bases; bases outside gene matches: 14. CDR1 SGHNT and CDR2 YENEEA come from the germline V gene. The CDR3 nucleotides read TGTGCCAGCAGCCCACGGACTAGCGGGAGGAACCCTTACTCAGATACGCAGTATTTT. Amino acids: CASSPRTSGRNPYSDTQYF.

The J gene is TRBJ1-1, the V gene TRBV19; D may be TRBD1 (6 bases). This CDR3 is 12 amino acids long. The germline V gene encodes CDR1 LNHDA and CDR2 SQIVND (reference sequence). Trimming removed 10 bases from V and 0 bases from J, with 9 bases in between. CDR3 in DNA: TGTGCCACGGGACACTTGAACACTGAAGCTTTCTTT. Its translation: CATGHLNTEAFF.

CDR3 nucleotide sequence: TGCGCCAGCAGCAGCGGACAGGGGAGCTCCTACGAGCAGTACTTC. This gives the protein CASSSGQGSSYEQYF. The rearrangement links TRBV5-1 to TRBJ2-7; the match to TRBD1 covers 9 bases. V lost 4 bases and J lost 0; bases outside the gene matches: 5. The germline CDR1 and CDR2 sequences are SGHRS and YFSETQ. CDR3 length: 15 amino acids.

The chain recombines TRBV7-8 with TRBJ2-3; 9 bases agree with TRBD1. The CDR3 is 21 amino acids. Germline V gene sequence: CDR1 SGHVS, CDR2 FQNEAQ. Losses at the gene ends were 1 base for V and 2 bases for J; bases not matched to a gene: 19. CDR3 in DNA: TGTGCCAGCAGCTTAGAGGGGGGGACAGGGTACCTAGGGCCCTCCACAGATACGCAGTATTTT. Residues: CASSLEGGTGYLGPSTDTQYF.

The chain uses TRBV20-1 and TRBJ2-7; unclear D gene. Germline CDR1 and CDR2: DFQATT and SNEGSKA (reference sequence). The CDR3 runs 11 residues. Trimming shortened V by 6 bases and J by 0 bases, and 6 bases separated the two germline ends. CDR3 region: CSALTSYEQYF. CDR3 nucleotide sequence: TGCAGTGCGCTAACCTCCTACGAGCAGTACTTC.

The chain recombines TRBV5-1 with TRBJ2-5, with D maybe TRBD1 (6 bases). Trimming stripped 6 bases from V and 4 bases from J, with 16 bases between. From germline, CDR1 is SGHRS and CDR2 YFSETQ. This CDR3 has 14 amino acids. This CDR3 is CASMISGVPETQYF. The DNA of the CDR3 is TGCGCCAGCATGATCTCAGGGGTCCCAGAGACCCAGTACTTC.

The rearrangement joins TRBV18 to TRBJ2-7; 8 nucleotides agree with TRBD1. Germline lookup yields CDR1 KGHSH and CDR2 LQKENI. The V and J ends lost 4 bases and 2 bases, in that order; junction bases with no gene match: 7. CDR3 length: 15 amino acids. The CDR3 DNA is TGTGCCAGCTCACTGGGACAGGCTATTGCCTACGAGCAGTACTTC. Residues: CASSLGQAIAYEQYF.

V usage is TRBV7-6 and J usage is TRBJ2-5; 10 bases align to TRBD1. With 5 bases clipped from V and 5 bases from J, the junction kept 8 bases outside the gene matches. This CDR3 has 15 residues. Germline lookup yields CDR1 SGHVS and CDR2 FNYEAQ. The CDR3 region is CASSPTGGRYETQYF. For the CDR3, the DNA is TGTGCCAGCAGCCCGACAGGGGGCCGGTATGAGACCCAGTACTTC.

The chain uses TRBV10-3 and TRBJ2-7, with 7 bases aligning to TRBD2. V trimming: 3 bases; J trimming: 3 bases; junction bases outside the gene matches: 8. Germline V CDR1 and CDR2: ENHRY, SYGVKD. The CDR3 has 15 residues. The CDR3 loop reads CAISDRSSGSYEQYF. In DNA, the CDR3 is TGTGCCATCAGTGATAGGTCTAGCGGTAGCTACGAGCAGTACTTC.

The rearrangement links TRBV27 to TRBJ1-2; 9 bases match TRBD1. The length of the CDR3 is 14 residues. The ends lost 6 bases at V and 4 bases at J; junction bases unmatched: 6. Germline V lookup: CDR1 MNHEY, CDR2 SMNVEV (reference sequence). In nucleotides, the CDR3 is TGTGCCAGCAGGGTACAGGGGGCCGGCTATGGCTACACCTTC. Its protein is CASRVQGAGYGYTF.

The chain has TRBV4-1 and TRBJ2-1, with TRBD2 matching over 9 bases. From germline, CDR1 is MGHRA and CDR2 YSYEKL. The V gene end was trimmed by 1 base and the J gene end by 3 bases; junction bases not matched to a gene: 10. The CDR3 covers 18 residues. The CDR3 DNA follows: TGCGCCAGCAGCCAAGCCGAGGCTAGCGGGGACCTCTACAATGAGCAGTTCTTC. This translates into CASSQAEASGDLYNEQFF.

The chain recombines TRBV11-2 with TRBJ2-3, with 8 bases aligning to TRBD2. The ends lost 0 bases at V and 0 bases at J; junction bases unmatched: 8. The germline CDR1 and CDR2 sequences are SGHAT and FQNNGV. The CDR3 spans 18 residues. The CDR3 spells CASSLDYLAGPSTDTQYF. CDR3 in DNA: TGTGCCAGCAGCTTAGATTATTTAGCGGGGCCTAGCACAGATACGCAGTATTTT.

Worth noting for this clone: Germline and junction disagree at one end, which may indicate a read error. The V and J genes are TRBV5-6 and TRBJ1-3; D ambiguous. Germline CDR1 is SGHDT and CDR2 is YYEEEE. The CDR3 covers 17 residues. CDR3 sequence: CASSSYRYDQTGNTTYF. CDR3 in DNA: TGTGCCAGCAGCAGCTACCGGTACGACCAAACGGGAAACACCACATATTTT.

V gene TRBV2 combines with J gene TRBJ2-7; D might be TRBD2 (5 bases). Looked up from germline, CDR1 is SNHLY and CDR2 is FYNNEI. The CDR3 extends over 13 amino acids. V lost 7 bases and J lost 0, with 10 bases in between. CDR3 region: CASKRADSYEQYF. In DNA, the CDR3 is TGTGCCAGCAAGAGGGCGGACTCCTACGAGCAGTACTTC.

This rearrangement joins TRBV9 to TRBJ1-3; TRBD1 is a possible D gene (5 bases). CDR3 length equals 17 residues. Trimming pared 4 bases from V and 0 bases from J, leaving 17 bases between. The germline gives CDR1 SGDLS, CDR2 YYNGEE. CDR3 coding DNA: TGTGCCAGCAGCTCCCACCCCCGGGGGTCCTCTGGAAACACCATATATTTT. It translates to CASSSHPRGSSGNTIYF.